The clone carrying this TCR beta chain was counted only a few times. Data came from immunoSEQ multiplex PCR; TCRdb stores just in-frame clones and leaves some out. The sample holds around 28,000 clones, roughly four fifths seen once. V was pared by 2 bases and J by 5 bases, with 14 bases of the junction left unmatched. Per the germline V gene, CDR1 is SGHTA and CDR2 is FQGNSA. This CDR3 contains 17 residues. This sample is part of a study of early stage breast cancer tumors. The chain combines TRBV7-2 with TRBJ1-1; 7 bases line up with TRBD1. The material sequenced was breast tumor tissue. The clonotype originates from a person aged 30 to 39 with breast cancer. CDR3 loop: CASSLQGVRGGGTEAFF. The CDR3 DNA is TGTGCCAGCAGCTTACAGGGAGTCAGGGGGGGCGGGACTGAAGCTTTCTTT.